This is a list of T cell receptor beta chains from one sample in a study of OX40 agonist ivuxolimab in advanced cancers. TCRdb keeps only in-frame clones here, not all; method: immunoSEQ multiplex PCR. The repertoire has 35,000 or so clones, approximately 89% of them found once; the top ten carry about 9%. This sample comprised CD4+ or CD8+ T cells sorted from blood, obtained in a trial of the OX40 agonist ivuxolimab. The receptors come from an adult with an advanced solid tumor such as melanoma, head and neck, liver or kidney cancer. Both conserved end residues are part of each CDR3. D genes are given only for firm matches. Some rows mark clone size as missing; the rest say once, few, many or name a class of expanded clone.

NA	NA	TRBV29-1	TRBJ1-5	TGCAGCGTTCTTACAGATACCTACCAGCCCCAGCATTTT	CSVLTDTYQPQHF
NA	NA	TRBV5-4	TRBJ2-6	TGTGCCAGCAGCTCATGGGCGGAAGGGGCCAACGTCCTGACTTTC	CASSSWAEGANVLTF
TRBD1	NA	TRBV6-1	TRBJ2-7	TGTGCCAGCACCCCAGGGGGTTTCTACGAGCAGTACTTC	CASTPGGFYEQYF
NA	NA	TRBV5-1	TRBJ2-1	TGCGCCAGCAGCTGGGGACTTAGAACCTACAATGAGCAGTTCTTC	CASSWGLRTYNEQFF
NA	NA	TRBV5-1	TRBJ2-7	TGCGCCAGCAGCTCCTTGCCTGGGGCCTACGAGCAGTACTTC	CASSSLPGAYEQYF
NA	NA	TRBV19	TRBJ2-5	TGTGCCAGTAGTATAGGAAGTCAAGAGACCCAGTACTTC	CASSIGSQETQYF
TRBD2	NA	TRBV4-3	TRBJ2-3	TGCGCCAGCAGCCAAGTTTGGCGGGAGGGCACAGATACGCAGTATTTT	CASSQVWREGTDTQYF
NA	NA	TRBV5-1	TRBJ2-1	TGCGCCAGCAGCTCTCGGGATCCCCTCGAAGAGCAGTTCTTC	CASSSRDPLEEQFF
TRBD1	once	TRBV5-1	TRBJ1-2	TGCGCCAGCAGCTTGGGAGGACAGGGGGCATCTGGCTACACCTTC	CASSLGGQGASGYTF
NA	NA	TRBV28	TRBJ2-7	TGTGCCAGCAGTTCAACGGTCAGGGGTCGTATAGGGCAGTACTTC	CASSSTVRGRIGQYF
TRBD2	NA	TRBV4-2	TRBJ2-1	TGTGCCAGCAGCCCATACGAGACTAGCGGGAGAAACAATGAGCAGTTCTTC	CASSPYETSGRNNEQFF
TRBD1	NA	TRBV18	TRBJ1-4	TGTGCCAGCTCACCCGACAGGGCGCAAAAACTGTTTTTT	CASSPDRAQKLFF
NA	NA	TRBV29-1	TRBJ1-2	TGCAGCGTTTCGGACGGCTATGGCTACACCTTC	CSVSDGYGYTF
NA	NA	TRBV7-2	TRBJ2-7	TGTGCCAGCAGCTTAGCCAGGACACCTGGGTACGAGCAGTACTTC	CASSLARTPGYEQYF
NA	NA	TRBV5-8	TRBJ2-7	TGTGCCAGCAGCTTGGGTGGGGGGCGCGAGCAGTACTTC	CASSLGGGREQYF
NA	NA	TRBV18	TRBJ2-2	TGTGCCAGCTCATACTTCACCGGGGAGCTGTTTTTT	CASSYFTGELFF
NA	once	TRBV28	TRBJ2-7	TGTGCCAGCAGTCCGGGACAACAACGAGAGCAGTACTTC	CASSPGQQREQYF
NA	NA	TRBV30	TRBJ1-1	TGTGCCCGCCTAAGAGAGAACACTGAAGCTTTCTTT	CARLRENTEAFF
NA	NA	TRBV2	TRBJ2-5	TGTGCGGGAGAACTCCAAGAGACCCAGTACTTC	CAGELQETQYF
NA	NA	TRBV11-2	TRBJ2-3	TGTGCCAGCAGCCGAACAGGGTTTTCAGATACGCAGTATTTT	CASSRTGFSDTQYF
TRBD2	NA	TRBV5-5	TRBJ2-5	TGTGCCAGCACGGGCGAGACTCGGACGGGGGGGACCCAGTACTTC	CASTGETRTGGTQYF
TRBD1	NA	TRBV5-1	TRBJ2-7	TGCGCCAGCAGCTTGGGGACAGGGTGGGAGCAGTACTTC	CASSLGTGWEQYF
NA	NA	TRBV19	TRBJ2-3	TGTGCCAGTACCCTGACTTCCACAGATACGCAGTATTTT	CASTLTSTDTQYF